This T cell receptor (beta chain) came from a study of blood T cell repertoires in COVID-19. Germline CDR1 and CDR2: SNHLY and FYNNEI. V shed 6 bases and J 4 bases; nucleotides not matched to a gene: 7. The CDR3 loop spans 14 amino acids. Method: immunoSEQ multiplex PCR; TCRdb's copy keeps in-frame clones and lacks some. Of over 350,000 clones detected, about 90% appear once; the ten largest clones hold roughly 2%. The rearrangement uses TRBV2 and TRBJ2-7, with 9 bases lining up with TRBD1. This clonotype was obtained from a woman aged 18-29 years with acute COVID-19. Material: PBMCs or T cells enriched from blood (not recorded which). Here the CDR3 DNA reads TGTGCCAGCAGGGAGACAGGGGGACGGTACGAGCAGTACTTC. This translates into CASRETGGRYEQYF.